The rows below give T cell receptor beta chains drawn from one sample of a study of T cell responses to AZD1222 COVID-19 vaccine. Assay used: immunoSEQ multiplex PCR; TCRdb lists only in-frame clones, some missing. The table records about 97,000 clones, around nine tenths of them present only once. Sequenced material: peripheral blood, taken on day 0 of AZD1222 vaccination. The receptors derive from an adult in good health. CDR3s include the opening cysteine and the closing phenylalanine or tryptophan. D genes are given only for firm matches. Part of the rows lack a size; the others show once, few, many or a class for expanded clones.

V	D	J	size	DNA	CDR3
TRBV19	NA	TRBJ2-2	NA	TGTGCCAGTAGTACGGCGAACACCGGGGAGCTGTTTTTT	CASSTANTGELFF
TRBV5-1	TRBD1	TRBJ1-6	NA	TGCGCCAGCAGCTGGTCGGGACAGAATAATTCACCCCTCCACTTT	CASSWSGQNNSPLHF
TRBV9	NA	TRBJ2-5	NA	TGTGCCAGCAGCGTATTGGGGGCCCAAGAGACCCAGTACTTC	CASSVLGAQETQYF
TRBV20-1	NA	TRBJ2-6	once	TGCAGTGCTAGTCCCTTGGGGTACAGCTCTGGGGCCAACGTCCTGACTTTC	CSASPLGYSSGANVLTF
TRBV3-1/TRBV3-2	TRBD1	TRBJ1-4	NA	TGTGCCAGCAGCCAAAAAGGACAGGGGTACGAAAAACTGTTTTTT	CASSQKGQGYEKLFF
TRBV9	NA	TRBJ1-1	many	TGTGCCAGCAGCGTAGTCGGCAGTTTGAACACTGAAGCTTTCTTT	CASSVVGSLNTEAFF
TRBV4-1	NA	TRBJ1-2	once	TGCGCCAGCAGCCAAGAAGGCGTGGATGGCTACACCTTC	CASSQEGVDGYTF
TRBV6-5	NA	TRBJ2-1	NA	TGTGCCAGCAGTTTCGCGCGGGGTTACAATGAGCAGTTCTTC	CASSFARGYNEQFF
TRBV2	TRBD1	TRBJ1-2	NA	TGTGCCAGCAGGGGAGGGGGCCCAGACTATGGCTACACCTTC	CASRGGGPDYGYTF
TRBV27	NA	TRBJ1-6	NA	TGTGCCAGCAGTTTATGGGGGAATAATTCACCCCTCCACTTT	CASSLWGNNSPLHF
TRBV28	NA	TRBJ2-3	NA	TGTGCCAGCAGTCCCCTGAGCCTATTTAGCACAGATACGCAGTATTTT	CASSPLSLFSTDTQYF
TRBV6-5	NA	TRBJ2-6	NA	TGTGCCAGCAGTTACCGGGTTCTGTCTGGGGCCAACGTCCTGACTTTC	CASSYRVLSGANVLTF
TRBV25-1	TRBD1	TRBJ1-3	few	TGTGCCAGCAGTGCATTGACAGGGGGCTCTGGAAACACCATATATTTT	CASSALTGGSGNTIYF
TRBV3-1/TRBV3-2	TRBD2	TRBJ2-5	NA	TGTGCCAGCAGCCGCGGACTAGCGGGGGGTCAAGAGACCCAGTACTTC	CASSRGLAGGQETQYF
TRBV5-4	TRBD1	TRBJ1-6	NA	TGTGCCAGCAGCTTGCAAGGGGGCGAAAGAAGATTTTCACCCCTCCACTTT	CASSLQGGERRFSPLHF
TRBV6-6	TRBD1	TRBJ2-5	NA	TGTGCCAGCAGGCCTGGACAGGGGAGGGAGACCCAGTACTTC	CASRPGQGRETQYF
TRBV7-9	TRBD2	TRBJ2-3	once	TGTGCCAGCAGCCAGACTAGCGGGGGGCGCACAGATACGCAGTATTTT	CASSQTSGGRTDTQYF
TRBV5-6	NA	TRBJ2-7	NA	TGTGCCAGCAGCCCCCACCCTACCTACGAGCAGTACTTC	CASSPHPTYEQYF
TRBV11-2	NA	TRBJ1-6	NA	TGTGCCAGCAGCTTAGTGAGGGGACTAGCGAACTATAATTCACCCCTCCACTTT	CASSLVRGLANYNSPLHF
TRBV19	NA	TRBJ1-1	few	TGTGCCAGTAGTATCGGGGGCGGTCTTGCTGAAGCTTTCTTT	CASSIGGGLAEAFF
TRBV19	NA	TRBJ1-6	NA	TGTGCCAGTAGTATTTTCCTCGGCGGTAATTCACCCCTCCACTTT	CASSIFLGGNSPLHF
TRBV13	NA	TRBJ2-7	once	TGTGCCAGCAGCTCGGGACATCTCTACGAGCAGTACTTC	CASSSGHLYEQYF